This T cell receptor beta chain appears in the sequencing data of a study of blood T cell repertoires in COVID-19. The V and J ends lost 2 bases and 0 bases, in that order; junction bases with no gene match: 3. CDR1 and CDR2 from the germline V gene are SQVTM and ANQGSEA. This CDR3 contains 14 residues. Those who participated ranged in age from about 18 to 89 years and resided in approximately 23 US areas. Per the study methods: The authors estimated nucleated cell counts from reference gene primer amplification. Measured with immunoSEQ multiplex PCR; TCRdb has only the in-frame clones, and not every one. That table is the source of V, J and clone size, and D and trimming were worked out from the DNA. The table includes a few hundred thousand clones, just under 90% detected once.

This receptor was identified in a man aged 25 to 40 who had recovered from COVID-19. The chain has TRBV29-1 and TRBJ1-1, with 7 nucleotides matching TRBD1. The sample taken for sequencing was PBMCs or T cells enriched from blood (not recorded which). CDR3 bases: TGCAGCGTTGAAACAGGGGTACTGAACACTGAAGCTTTCTTT. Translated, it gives CSVETGVLNTEAFF.